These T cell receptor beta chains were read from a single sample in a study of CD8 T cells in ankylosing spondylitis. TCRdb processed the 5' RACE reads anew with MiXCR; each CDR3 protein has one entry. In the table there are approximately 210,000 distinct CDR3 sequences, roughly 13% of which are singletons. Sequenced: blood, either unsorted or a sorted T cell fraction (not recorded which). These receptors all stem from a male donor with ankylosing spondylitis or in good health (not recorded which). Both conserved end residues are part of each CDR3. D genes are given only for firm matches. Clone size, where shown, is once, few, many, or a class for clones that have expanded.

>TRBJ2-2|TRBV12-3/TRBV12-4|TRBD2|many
CASSFLAGGLGELFF
TGTGCCAGCAGTTTCCTAGCGGGAGGGCTGGGGGAGCTGTTTTTT
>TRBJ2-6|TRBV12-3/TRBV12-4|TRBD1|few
CASSSRGSAGANVLTF
TGTGCCAGCAGTTCCAGGGGGTCTGCTGGGGCCAACGTCCTGACTTTC
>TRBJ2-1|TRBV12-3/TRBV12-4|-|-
CASTPAGPSSYNEQFF
TGTGCCAGCACCCCGGCGGGCCCTAGCTCCTACAATGAGCAGTTCTTC
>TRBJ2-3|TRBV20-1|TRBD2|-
CSASPGAGTSFDTQYF
TGCAGTGCTAGTCCGGGAGCGGGGACCTCATTTGATACGCAGTATTTT
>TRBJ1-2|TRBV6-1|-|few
CASSDLRDAGQYGYTF
TGTGCCAGCAGTGATTTGCGGGACGCCGGGCAGTATGGCTACACCTTC
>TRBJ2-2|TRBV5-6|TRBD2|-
CASSLSGRNTGELFF
TGTGCCAGCAGCCTCAGCGGGAGGAACACCGGGGAGCTGTTTTTT
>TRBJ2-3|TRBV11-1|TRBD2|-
CASSSQTWTSKLTDTQYF
TGTGCCAGCAGCTCTCAAACTTGGACTAGCAAACTCACAGATACGCAGTATTTT
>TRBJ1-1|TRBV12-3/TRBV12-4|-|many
CASSFGEAYTEAFF
TGTGCCAGCAGTTTCGGGGAGGCGTACACTGAAGCTTTCTTT
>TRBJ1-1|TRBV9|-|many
CASSVGMNTEAFF
TGTGCCAGCAGCGTAGGGATGAACACTGAAGCTTTCTTT
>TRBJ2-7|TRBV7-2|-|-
CASSPLSDYLNYEQYF
TGTGCCAGCAGCCCACTGAGCGACTACCTAAACTACGAGCAGTACTTC
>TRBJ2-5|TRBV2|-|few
CASSLPLGGTTVQETQYF
TGTGCCAGCAGTCTGCCCCTAGGGGGGACCACAGTCCAAGAGACCCAGTACTTC
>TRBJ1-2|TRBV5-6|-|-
CASSLGTDGATDGYTF
TGTGCCAGCAGCTTGGGGACGGACGGGGCCACGGATGGCTACACCTTC
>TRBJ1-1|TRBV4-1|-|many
CASSRGDTEAFF
TGCGCCAGCAGCCGGGGGGACACTGAAGCTTTCTTT
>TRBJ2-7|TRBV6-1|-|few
CASSLSRVTGEQYF
TGTGCCAGCAGTCTCTCCAGGGTAACGGGGGAGCAGTACTTC
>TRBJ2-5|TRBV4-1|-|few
CASSQGTAYQETQYF
TGCGCCAGCAGCCAGGGGACCGCGTACCAAGAGACCCAGTACTTC
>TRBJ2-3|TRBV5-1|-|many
CASREDEDTQYF
TGCGCCAGCAGGGAGGACGAAGATACGCAGTATTTT
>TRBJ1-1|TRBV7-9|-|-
CASGQPNTEAFF
TGTGCCAGCGGGCAGCCGAACACTGAAGCTTTCTTT
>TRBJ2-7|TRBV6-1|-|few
CASSDVEQAEQYF
TGTGCCAGCAGCGACGTAGAACAGGCGGAGCAGTACTTC